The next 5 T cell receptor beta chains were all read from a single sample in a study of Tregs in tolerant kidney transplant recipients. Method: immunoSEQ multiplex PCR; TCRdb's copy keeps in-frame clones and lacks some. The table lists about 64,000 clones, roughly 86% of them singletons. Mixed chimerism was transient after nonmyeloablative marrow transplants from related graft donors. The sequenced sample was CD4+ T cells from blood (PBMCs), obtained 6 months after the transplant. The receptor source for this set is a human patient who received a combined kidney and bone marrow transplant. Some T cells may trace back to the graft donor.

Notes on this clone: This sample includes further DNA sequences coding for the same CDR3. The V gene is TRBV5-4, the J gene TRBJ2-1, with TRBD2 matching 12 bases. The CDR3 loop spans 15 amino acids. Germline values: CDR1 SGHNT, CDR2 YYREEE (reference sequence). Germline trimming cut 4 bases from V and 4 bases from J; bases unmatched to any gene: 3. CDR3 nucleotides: TGTGCCAGCAGCCTAACTAGCGGGGGGTACAATGAGCAGTTCTTC. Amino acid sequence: CASSLTSGGYNEQFF.

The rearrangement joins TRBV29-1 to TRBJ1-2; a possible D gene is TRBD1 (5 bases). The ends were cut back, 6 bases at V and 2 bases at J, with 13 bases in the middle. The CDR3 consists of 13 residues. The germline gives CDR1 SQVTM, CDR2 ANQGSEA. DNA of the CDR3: TGCAGCGTGCAGGGTTCTGGCAACTATGGCTACACCTTC. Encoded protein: CSVQGSGNYGYTF.

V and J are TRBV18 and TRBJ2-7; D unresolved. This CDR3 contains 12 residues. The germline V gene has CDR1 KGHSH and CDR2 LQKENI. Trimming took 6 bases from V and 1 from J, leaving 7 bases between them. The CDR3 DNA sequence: TGTGCCAGCTCTCCCACTTCCTACGAGCAGTACTTC. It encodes CASSPTSYEQYF. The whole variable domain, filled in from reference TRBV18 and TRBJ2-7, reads NAGVMQNPRHLVRRRGQEARLRCSPMKGHSHVYWYRQLPEEGLKFMVYLQKENIIDESGMPKERFSAEFPKEGPSILRIQQVVRGDSAAYFCASSPTSYEQYFGPGTRLTVT.

The chain's CDR3 is CASSLGDRVNSPLHF. Here the CDR3 DNA reads TGTGCCAGCAGCTTAGGGGACAGAGTTAATTCACCCCTCCACTTT. The chain carries TRBV7-9 and TRBJ1-6; 7 bases are a match to TRBD1. From germline, CDR1 is SEHNR and CDR2 FQNEAQ (reference sequence). This CDR3 has 15 residues. V trimming: 1 base; J trimming: 6 bases; junction bases outside the gene matches: 3.

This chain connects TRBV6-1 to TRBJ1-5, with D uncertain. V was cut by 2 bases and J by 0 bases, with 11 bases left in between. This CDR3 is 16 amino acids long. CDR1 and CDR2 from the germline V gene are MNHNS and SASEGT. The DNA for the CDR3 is TGTGCCAGCAGTGAAAAGGCGGCTTATAGCAATCAGCCCCAGCATTTT. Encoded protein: CASSEKAAYSNQPQHF.